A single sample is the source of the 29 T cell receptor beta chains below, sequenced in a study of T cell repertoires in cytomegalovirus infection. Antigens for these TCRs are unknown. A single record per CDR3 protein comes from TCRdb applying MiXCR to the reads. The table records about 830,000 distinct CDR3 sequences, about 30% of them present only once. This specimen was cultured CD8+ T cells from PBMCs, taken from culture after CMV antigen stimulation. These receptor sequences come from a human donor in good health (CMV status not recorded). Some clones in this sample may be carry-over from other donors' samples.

DNA for the CDR3: TGCGCCAGCAGCCCGATGGCTAGCAATGAGCAGTTCTTC. Its translation is CASSPMASNEQFF. This rearrangement joins TRBV4-1 to TRBJ2-1; D uncertain. The CDR3 loop spans 13 amino acids. V was shortened by 4 bases and J by 6 bases, with 10 bases between the two germline ends. Germline V gene sequence: CDR1 MGHRA, CDR2 YSYEKL.

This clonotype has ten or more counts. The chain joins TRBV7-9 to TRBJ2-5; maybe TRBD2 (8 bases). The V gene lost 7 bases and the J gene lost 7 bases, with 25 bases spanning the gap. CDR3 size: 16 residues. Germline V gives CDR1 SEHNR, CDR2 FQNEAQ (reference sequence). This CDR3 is CASTNTRDSGGRTQYF. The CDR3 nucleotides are TGTGCCAGCACCAACACTAGGGACAGCGGGGGACGGACCCAGTACTTC.

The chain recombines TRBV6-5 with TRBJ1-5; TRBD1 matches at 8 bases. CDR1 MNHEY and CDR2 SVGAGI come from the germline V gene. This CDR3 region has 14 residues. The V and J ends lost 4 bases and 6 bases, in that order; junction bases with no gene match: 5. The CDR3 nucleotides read TGTGCCAGCAGTTTGCAGGGGGCCAGTCAGCCCCAGCATTTT. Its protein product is CASSLQGASQPQHF.

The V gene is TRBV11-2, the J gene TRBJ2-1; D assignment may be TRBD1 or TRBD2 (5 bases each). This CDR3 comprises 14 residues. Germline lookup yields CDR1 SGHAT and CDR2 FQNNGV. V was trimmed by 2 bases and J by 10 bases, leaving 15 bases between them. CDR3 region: CASSLSRDPWEQFF. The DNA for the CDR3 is TGTGCCAGCAGCTTATCCCGGGACCCCTGGGAGCAGTTCTTC.

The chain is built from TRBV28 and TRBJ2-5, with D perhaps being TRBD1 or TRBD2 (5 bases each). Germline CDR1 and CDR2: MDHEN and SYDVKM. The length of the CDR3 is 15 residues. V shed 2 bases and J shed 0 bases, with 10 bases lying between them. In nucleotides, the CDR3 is TGTGCCAGCAGTTTAGGGGGATGGTACCAAGAGACCCAGTACTTC. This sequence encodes CASSLGGWYQETQYF.

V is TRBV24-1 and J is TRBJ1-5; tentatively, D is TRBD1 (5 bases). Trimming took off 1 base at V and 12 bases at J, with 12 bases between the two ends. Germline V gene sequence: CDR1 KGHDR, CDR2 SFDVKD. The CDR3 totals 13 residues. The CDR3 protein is CATSDFDTGLQHF. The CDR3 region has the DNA TGTGCCACCAGTGATTTCGACACGGGACTCCAGCATTTT.

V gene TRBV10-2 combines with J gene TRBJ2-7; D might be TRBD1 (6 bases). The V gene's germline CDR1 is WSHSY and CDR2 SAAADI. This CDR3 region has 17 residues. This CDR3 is CVTAHLVNLQGAYEQYV. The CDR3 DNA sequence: TGCGTCACCGCCCACCTCGTAAACTTACAGGGAGCCTACGAGCAGTACGTC.

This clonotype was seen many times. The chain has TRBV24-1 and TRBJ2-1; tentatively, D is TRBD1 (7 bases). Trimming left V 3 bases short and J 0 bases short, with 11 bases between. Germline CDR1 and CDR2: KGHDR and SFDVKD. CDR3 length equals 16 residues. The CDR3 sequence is CATSDRQGGSYNEQFF. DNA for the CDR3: TGTGCCACCAGTGATAGGCAGGGGGGCTCCTACAATGAGCAGTTCTTC.

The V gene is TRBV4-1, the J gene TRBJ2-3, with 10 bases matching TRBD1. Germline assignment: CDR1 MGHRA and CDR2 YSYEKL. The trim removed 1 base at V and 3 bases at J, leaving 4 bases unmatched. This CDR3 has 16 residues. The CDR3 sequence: CASSQVRDRGTDTQYF. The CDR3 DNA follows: TGCGCCAGCAGCCAAGTTCGGGACAGGGGAACAGATACGCAGTATTTT.

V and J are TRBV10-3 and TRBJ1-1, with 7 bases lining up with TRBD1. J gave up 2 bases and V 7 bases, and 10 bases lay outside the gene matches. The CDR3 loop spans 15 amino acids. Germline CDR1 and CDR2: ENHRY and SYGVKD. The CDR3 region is CAITSDRQGNTEAFF. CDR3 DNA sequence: TGTGCCATCACCTCGGACAGGCAGGGAAACACTGAAGCTTTCTTT.

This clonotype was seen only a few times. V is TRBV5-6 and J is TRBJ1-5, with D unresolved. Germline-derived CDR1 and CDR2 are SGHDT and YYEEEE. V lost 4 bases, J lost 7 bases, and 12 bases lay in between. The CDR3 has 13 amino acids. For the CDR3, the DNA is TGTGCCAGCAGCCCCCTTCCGGGACAGCCCCAGCATTTT. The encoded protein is CASSPLPGQPQHF.

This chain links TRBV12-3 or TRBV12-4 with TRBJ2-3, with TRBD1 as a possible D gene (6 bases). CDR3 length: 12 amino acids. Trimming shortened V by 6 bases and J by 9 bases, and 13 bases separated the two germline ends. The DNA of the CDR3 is TGTGCCAGCAGGGGTTTACAGGGAACGCAGTATTTT. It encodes CASRGLQGTQYF.

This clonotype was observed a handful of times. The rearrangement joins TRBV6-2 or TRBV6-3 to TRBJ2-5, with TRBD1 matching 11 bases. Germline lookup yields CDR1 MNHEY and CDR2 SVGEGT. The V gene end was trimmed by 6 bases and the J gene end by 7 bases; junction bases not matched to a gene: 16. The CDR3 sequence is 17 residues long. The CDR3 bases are TGTGCCAGCAGATCGATATCGGACAGGGGGCCGGTAGGGACCCAGTACTTC. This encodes CASRSISDRGPVGTQYF.

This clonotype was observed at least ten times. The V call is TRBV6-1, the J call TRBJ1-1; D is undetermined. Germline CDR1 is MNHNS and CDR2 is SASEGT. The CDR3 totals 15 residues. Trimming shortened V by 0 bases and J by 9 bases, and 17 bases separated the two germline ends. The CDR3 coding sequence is TGTGCCAGCAGTGAAGCGCAAGTAGGGCAAAGGAAAGCTTTCTTT. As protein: CASSEAQVGQRKAFF.

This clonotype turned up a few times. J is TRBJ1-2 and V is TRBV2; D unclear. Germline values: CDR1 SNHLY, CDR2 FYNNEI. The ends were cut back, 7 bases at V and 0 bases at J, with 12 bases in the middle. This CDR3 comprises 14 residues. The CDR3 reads CASTASGANYGYTF. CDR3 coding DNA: TGTGCCAGCACCGCGAGTGGAGCTAACTATGGCTACACCTTC.

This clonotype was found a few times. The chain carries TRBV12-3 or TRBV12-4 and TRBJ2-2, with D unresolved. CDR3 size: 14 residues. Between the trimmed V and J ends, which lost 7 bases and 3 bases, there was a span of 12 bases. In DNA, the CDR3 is TGTGCCAGCACCTCGGGCCTATACACCGGGGAGCTGTTTTTT. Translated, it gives CASTSGLYTGELFF.

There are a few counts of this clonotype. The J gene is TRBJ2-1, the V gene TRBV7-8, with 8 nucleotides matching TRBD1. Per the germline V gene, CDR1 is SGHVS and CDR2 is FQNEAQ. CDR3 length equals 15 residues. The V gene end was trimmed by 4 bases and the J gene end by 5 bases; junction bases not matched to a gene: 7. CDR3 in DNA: TGTGCCAGCAGCTGGGCAGGGGGCGCCGACAATGAGCAGTTCTTC. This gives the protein CASSWAGGADNEQFF. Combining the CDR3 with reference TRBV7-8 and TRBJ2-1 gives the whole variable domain GAGVSQSPRYKVAKRGQDVALRCDPISGHVSLFWYQQALGQGPEFLTYFQNEAQLDKSGLPSDRFFAERPEGSVSTLKIQRTQQEDSAVYLCASSWAGGADNEQFFGPGTRLTVL.

This chain's CDR3 is CASGFPWYEQYF. In DNA, the CDR3 is TGTGCTAGTGGTTTCCCCTGGTACGAGCAGTACTTC. V gene TRBV12-5 combines with J gene TRBJ2-7; D unclear. The CDR3 is 12 amino acids. Germline lookup yields CDR1 LGHNT and CDR2 FRNRAP. V was shortened by 3 bases and J by 4 bases, with 7 bases between the two germline ends.

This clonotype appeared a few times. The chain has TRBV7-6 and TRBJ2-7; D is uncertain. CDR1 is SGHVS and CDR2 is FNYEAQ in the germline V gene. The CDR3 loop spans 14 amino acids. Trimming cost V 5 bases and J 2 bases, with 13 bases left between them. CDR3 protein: CASSPLGLAYEQYV. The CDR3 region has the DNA TGTGCCAGCAGCCCTTTAGGGCTCGCCTACGAGCAGTACGTC.

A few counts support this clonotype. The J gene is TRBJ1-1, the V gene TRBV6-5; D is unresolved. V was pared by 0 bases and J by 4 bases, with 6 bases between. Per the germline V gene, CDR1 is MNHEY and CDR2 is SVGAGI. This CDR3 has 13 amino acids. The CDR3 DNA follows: TGTGCCAGCAGTTACTCTTGGGCCACTGAAGCTTTCTTT. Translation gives CASSYSWATEAFF.

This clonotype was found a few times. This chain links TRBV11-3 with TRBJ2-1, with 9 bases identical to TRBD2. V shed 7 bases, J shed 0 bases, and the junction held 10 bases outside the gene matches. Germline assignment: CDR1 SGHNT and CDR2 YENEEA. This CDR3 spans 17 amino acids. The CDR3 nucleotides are TGTGCCAGCACCAGGCTAGCGGGGTGCAGCTCCTACAATGAGCAGTTCTTC. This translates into CASTRLAGCSSYNEQFF.

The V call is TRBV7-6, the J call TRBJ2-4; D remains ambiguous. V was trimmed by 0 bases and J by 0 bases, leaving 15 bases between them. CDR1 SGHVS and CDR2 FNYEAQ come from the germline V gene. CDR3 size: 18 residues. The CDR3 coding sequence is TGTGCCAGCAGCTTAGCTAGCAGCATCAAGATAGCCAAAAACATTCAGTACTTC. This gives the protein CASSLASSIKIAKNIQYF.

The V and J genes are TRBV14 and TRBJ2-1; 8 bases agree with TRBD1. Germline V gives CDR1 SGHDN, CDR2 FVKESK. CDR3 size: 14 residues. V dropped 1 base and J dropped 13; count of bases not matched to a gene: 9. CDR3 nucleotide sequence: TGTGCCAGCAGCCAAGGGGGATTGGGGACAGGACAGTTCTTC. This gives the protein CASSQGGLGTGQFF.

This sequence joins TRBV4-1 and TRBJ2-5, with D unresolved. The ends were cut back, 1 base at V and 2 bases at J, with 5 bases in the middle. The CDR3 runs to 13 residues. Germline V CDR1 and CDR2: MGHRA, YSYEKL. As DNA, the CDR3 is TGCGCCAGCAGCCAAGCGAGGCAAGAGACCCAGTACTTC. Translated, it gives CASSQARQETQYF.

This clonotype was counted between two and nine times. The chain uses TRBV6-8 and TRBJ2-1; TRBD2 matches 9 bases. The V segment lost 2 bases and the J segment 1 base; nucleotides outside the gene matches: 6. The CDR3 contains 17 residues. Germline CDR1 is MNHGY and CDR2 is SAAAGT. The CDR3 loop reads CASSYGLAGPSYNEQFF. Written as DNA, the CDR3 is TGTGCCAGCAGTTACGGGCTAGCGGGGCCATCCTACAATGAGCAGTTCTTC.

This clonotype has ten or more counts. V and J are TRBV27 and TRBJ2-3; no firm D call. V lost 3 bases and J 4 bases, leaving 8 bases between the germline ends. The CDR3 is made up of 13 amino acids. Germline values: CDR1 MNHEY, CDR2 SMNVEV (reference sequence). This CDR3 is CASSLGSADTQYF. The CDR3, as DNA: TGTGCCAGCAGTTTGGGGTCGGCAGATACGCAGTATTTT.

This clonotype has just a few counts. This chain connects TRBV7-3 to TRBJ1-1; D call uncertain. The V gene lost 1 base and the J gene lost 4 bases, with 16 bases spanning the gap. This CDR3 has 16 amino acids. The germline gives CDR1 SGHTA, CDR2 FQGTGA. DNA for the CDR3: TGTGCCAGCAGCTTAAATTCGGGAACCCGGGGCACTGAAGCTTTCTTT. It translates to CASSLNSGTRGTEAFF. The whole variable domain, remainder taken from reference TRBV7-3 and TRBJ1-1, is GAGVSQTPSNKVTEKGKYVELRCDPISGHTALYWYRQSLGQGPEFLIYFQGTGAADDSGLPNDRFFAVRPEGSVSTLKIQRTERGDSAVYLCASSLNSGTRGTEAFFGQGTRLTVV.

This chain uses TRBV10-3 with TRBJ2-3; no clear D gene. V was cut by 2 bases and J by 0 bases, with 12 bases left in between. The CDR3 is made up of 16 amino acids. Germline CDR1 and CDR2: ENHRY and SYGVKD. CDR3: CAISEGSSSSTDTQYF. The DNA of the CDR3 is TGTGCCATCAGTGAGGGTAGCTCCAGTAGCACAGATACGCAGTATTTT.

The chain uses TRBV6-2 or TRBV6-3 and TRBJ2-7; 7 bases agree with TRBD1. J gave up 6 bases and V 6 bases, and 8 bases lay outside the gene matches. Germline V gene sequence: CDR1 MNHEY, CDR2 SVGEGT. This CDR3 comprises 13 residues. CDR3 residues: CASSRQGPSEQYV. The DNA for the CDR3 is TGTGCCAGCAGCAGACAGGGTCCCTCCGAGCAGTACGTC.